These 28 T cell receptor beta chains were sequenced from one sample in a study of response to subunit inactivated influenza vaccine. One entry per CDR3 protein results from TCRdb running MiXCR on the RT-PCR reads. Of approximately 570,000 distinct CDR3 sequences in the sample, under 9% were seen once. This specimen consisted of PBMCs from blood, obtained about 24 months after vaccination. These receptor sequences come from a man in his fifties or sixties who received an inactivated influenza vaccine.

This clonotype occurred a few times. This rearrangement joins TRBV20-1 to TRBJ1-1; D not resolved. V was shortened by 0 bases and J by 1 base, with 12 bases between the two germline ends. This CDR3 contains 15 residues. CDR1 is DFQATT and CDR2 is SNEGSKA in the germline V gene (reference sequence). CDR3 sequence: CSARDYLNGNTEAFF. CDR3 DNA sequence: TGCAGTGCTAGAGACTACTTGAACGGGAACACTGAAGCTTTCTTT.

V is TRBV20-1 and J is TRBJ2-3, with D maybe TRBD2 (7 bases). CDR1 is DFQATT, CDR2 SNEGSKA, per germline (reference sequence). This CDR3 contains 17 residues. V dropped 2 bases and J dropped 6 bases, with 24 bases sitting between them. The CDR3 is CSARWDRGGRLGDTQYF. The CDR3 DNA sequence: TGCAGTGCTAGATGGGATAGGGGGGGACGCCTTGGGGATACGCAGTATTTT.

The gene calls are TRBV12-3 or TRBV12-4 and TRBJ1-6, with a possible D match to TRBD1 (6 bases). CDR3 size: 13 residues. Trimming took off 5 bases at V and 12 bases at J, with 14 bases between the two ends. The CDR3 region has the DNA TGTGCCAGCAGTACAGTGGAACAGGGACCCCTCCACTTT. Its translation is CASSTVEQGPLHF.

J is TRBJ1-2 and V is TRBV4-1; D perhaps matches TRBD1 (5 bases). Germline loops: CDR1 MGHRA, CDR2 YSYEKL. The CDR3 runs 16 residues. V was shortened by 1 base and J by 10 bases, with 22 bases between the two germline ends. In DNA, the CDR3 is TGCGCCAGCAGCCAAGTCACCGGGGGACCCACGAGAGCCTACACCTTC. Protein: CASSQVTGGPTRAYTF.

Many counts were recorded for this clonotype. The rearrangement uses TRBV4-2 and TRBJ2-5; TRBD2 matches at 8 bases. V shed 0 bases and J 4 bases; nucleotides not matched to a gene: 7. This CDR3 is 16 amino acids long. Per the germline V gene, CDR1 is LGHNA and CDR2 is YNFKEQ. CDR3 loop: CASSQDASGGGETQYF. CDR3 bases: TGTGCCAGCAGCCAAGATGCCAGCGGGGGAGGAGAGACCCAGTACTTC.

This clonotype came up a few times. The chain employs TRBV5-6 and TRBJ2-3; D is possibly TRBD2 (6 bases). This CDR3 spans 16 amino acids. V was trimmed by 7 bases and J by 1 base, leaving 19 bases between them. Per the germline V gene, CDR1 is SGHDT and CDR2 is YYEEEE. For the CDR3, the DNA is TGTGCCAGCCGACGAAAGAGGTCTAGCGGCACAGATACGCAGTATTTT. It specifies CASRRKRSSGTDTQYF. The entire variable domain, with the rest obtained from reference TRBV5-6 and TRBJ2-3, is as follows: DAGVTQSPTHLIKTRGQQVTLRCSPKSGHDTVSWYQQALGQGPQFIFQYYEEEERQRGNFPDRFSGHQFPNYSSELNVNALLLGDSALYLCASRRKRSSGTDTQYFGPGTRLTVL.

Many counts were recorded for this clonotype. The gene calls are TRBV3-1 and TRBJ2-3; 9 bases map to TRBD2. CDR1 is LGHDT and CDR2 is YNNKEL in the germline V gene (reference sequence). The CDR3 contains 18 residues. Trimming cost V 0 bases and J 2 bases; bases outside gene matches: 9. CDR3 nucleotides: TGTGCCAGCAGCCAAGACCTGACCGGGACTAGCAACACAGATACGCAGTATTTT. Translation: CASSQDLTGTSNTDTQYF.

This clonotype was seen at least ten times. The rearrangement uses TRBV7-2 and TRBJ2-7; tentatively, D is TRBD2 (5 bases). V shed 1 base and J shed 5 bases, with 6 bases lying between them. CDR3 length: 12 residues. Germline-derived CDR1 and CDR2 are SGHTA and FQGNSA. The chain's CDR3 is CASSLVGDEQYF. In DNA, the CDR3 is TGTGCCAGCAGCTTAGTGGGAGACGAGCAGTACTTC.

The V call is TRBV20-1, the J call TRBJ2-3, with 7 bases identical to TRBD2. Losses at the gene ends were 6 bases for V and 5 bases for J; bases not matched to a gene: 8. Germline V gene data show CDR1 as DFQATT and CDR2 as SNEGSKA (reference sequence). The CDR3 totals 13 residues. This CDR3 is CSAGAGVGDTQYF. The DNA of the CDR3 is TGCAGTGCAGGGGCGGGAGTAGGAGATACGCAGTATTTT.

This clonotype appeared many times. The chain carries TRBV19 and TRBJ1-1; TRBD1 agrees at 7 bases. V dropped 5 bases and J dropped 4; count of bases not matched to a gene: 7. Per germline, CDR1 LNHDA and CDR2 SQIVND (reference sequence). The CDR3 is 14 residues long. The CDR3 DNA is TGTGCCAGTAGTCTTCAGGGGGGCCCCACTGAAGCTTTCTTT. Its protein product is CASSLQGGPTEAFF.

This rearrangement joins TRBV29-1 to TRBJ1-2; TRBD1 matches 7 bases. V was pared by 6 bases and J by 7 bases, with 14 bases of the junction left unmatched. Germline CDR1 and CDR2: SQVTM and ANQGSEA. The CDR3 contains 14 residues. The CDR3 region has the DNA TGCAGCGTATCTGTGAGGGACAGCTTGCTTGGCTACACCTTC. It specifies CSVSVRDSLLGYTF. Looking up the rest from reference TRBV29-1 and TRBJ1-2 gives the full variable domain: SAVISQKPSRDICQRGTSLTIQCQVDSQVTMMFWYRQQPGQSLTLIATANQGSEATYESGFVIDKFPISRPNLTFSTLTVSNMSPEDSSIYLCSVSVRDSLLGYTFGSGTRLTVV.

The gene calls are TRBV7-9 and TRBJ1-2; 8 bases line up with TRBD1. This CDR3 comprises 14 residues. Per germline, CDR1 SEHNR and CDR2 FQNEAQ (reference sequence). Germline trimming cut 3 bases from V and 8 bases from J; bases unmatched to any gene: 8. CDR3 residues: CASSLGQARVGYTF. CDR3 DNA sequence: TGTGCCAGCAGCTTGGGACAGGCGAGGGTAGGCTACACCTTC.

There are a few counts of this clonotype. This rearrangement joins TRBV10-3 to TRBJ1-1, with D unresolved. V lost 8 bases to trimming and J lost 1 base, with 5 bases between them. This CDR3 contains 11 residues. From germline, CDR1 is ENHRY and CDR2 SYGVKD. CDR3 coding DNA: TGTGCCATCGCCGGGAACACTGAAGCTTTCTTT. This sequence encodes CAIAGNTEAFF.

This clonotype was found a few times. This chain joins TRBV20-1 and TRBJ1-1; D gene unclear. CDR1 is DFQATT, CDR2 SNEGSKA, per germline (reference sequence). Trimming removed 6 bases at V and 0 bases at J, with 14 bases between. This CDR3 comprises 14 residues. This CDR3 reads CSAKRVVMNTEAFF. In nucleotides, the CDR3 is TGCAGTGCAAAAAGGGTAGTCATGAACACTGAAGCTTTCTTT.

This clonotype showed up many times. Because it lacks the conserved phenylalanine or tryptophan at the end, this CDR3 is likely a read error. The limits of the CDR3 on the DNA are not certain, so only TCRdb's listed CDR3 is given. CDR3 in amino acids: CAIGTGWEVSL. The chain uses TRBV10-3 and TRBJ1-2; no DNA check was done on the table's D call, TRBD1. Germline values: CDR1 ENHRY, CDR2 SYGVKD. A total of 11 residues make up the CDR3, ends included.

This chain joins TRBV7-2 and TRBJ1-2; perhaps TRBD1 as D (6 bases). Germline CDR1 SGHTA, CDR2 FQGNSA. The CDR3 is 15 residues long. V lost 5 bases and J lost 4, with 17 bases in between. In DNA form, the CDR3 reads TGTGCCAGCAGCCCACATGGGGGCGCAGGCTATGGCTACACCTTC. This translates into CASSPHGGAGYGYTF. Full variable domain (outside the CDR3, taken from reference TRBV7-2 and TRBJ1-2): GAGVSQSPSNKVTEKGKDVELRCDPISGHTALYWYRQSLGQGLEFLIYFQGNSAPDKSGLPSDRFSAERTGGSVSTLTIQRTQQEDSAVYLCASSPHGGAGYGYTFGSGTRLTVV.

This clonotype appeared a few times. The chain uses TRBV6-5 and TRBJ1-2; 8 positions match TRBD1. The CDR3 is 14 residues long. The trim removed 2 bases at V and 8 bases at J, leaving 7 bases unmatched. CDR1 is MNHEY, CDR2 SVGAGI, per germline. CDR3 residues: CASSYGDRMRGYTF. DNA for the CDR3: TGTGCCAGCAGTTACGGGGACAGGATGCGGGGCTACACCTTC.

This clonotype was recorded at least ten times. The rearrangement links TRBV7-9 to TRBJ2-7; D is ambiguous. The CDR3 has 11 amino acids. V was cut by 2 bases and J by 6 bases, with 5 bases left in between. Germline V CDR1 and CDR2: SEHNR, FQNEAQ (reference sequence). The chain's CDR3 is CASSLSTEQYF. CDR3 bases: TGTGCCAGCAGCTTATCTACCGAGCAGTACTTC.

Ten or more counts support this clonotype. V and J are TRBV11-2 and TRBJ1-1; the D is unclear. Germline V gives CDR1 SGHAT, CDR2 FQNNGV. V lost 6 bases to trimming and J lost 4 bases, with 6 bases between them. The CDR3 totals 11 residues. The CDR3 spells CASRTTTEAFF. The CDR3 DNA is TGTGCCAGCAGAACCACCACTGAAGCTTTCTTT. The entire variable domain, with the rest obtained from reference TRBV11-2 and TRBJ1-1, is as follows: EAGVAQSPRYKIIEKRQSVAFWCNPISGHATLYWYQQILGQGPKLLIQFQNNGVVDDSQLPKDRFSAERLKGVDSTLKIQPAKLEDSAVYLCASRTTTEAFFGQGTRLTVV.

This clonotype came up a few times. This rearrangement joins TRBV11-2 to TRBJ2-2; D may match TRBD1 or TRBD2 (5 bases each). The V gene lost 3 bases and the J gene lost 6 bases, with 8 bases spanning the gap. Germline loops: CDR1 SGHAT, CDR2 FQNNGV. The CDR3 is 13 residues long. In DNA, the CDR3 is TGTGCCAGCAGCTTGCCGGGACCCGGGGAGCTGTTTTTT. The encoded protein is CASSLPGPGELFF.

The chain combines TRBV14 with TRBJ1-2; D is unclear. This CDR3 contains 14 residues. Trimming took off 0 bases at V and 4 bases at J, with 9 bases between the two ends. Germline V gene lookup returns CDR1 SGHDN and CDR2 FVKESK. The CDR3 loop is CASSQDLRPYGYTF. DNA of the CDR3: TGTGCCAGCAGCCAAGATCTGCGGCCCTATGGCTACACCTTC.

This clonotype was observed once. In DNA, the CDR3 is TGTGCCCCAGGGGGCCAGGGGCCCTACGAGCAGTACTTC. The encoded protein is CAPGGQGPYEQYF. This sequence joins TRBV10-3 and TRBJ2-7; 8 bases are a match to TRBD1. V lost 11 bases and J lost 2; bases outside the gene matches: 8. CDR1 is ENHRY, CDR2 SYGVKD, per germline. The length of the CDR3 is 13 residues.

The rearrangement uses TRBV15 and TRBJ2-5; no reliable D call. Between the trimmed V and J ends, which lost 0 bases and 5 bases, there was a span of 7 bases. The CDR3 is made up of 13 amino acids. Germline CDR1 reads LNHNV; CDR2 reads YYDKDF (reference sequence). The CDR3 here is CATSRESWETQYF. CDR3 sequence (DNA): TGTGCCACCAGCAGAGAGTCGTGGGAGACCCAGTACTTC.

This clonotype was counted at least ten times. CDR3 bases: TGTGCCAGCAGCCTTAGCGGGGATCGGCCCAATGAGCAGTTCTTC. This gives the protein CASSLSGDRPNEQFF. The chain carries TRBV12-3 or TRBV12-4 and TRBJ2-1, with 8 bases lining up with TRBD2. Losses at the gene ends were 6 bases for V and 6 bases for J; bases not matched to a gene: 10. The CDR3 runs to 15 residues.

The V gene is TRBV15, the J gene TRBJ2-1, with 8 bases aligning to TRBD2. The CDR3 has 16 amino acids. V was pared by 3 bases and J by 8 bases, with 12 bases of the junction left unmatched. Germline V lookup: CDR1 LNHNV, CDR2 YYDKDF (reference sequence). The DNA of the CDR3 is TGTGCCACCAGCAGCCGAACTAGCGGAACACGGGATGAGCAGTTCTTC. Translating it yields CATSSRTSGTRDEQFF.

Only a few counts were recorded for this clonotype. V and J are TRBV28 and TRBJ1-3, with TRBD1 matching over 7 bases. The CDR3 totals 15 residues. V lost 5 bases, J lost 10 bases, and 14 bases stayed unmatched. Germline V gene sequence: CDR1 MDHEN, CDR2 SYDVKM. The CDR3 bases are TGTGCCAGCAGTGGACAGGCCCGAACTGTTGGGACCATATATTTT. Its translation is CASSGQARTVGTIYF.

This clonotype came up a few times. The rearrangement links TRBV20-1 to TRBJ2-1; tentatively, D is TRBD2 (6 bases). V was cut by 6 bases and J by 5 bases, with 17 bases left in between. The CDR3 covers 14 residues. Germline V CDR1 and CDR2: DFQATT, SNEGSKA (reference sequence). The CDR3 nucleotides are TGCAGTGCCCAGAGGGGCGGGGCACACAATGAGCAGTTCTTC. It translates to CSAQRGGAHNEQFF.

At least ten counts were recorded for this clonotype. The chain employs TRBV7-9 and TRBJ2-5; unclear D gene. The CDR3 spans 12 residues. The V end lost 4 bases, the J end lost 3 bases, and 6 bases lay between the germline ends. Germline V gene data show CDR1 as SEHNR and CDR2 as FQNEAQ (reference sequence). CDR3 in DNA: TGTGCCAGCAGCTCCTCGGAAGAGACCCAGTACTTC. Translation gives CASSSSEETQYF.